Included here is one T cell receptor beta chain sequence, with context. Its antigen target is currently unknown. One base away there is no much larger clone; base qualities are not given. The data derive from a study of shared clonotypes between healthy human individuals (TCRdb year 2020). Describing the broader study: The cohort included three men and two women between 18 and 49 years of age. To increase sequencing depth and limit assay-specific biases, TCR repertoire library preparation and sequencing were carried out by different laboratories using diverse techniques. Blood TCR repertoires of four to six healthy adults were deeply sequenced to estimate repertoire size and the extent of clonotype sharing between individuals. Per donor, leukapheresis produced somewhere between about 0.94 and 9.5 billion PBMCs. For each donor, three plates each were used for CD4 naive and CD4 memory, two plates were used for CD8 naive, and one plate was used for CD8 memory.

Results and caveats for the whole study, not just this receptor: Roughly 5.2% of naive CD4, 3% to 4% of naive CD8, approximately 2.2% of memory CD4, and around 0.42% of memory CD8 clonotypes were shared across several donors. Sampling was restricted to blood, and TCR repertoires in tissues likely differ from the TCR repertoires found in blood. Pairwise subsampling led to the expectation that sequencing depth would affect the degree of clonotype sharing among donors. Compared with non-shared clonotypes, the clonotypes found in all four sorted-subset donors had higher generation probabilities. Naive subsets generally had larger estimated clonotype richness than memory subsets did. The genetic and exposure-history diversity represented was limited by the small number of donors. Incomplete sequencing was indicated by rarefaction of sorted-subset datasets, despite the large sequencing depth.

TCR CDR3 regions were amplified from genomic DNA by multiplex PCR using the deep immunoSEQ assay. Extracted genomic DNA from each cell subset was spread evenly across all wells of several immunoSEQ 96-well plates, with each plate serving as a replicate. For sorted subsets, each replicate PCR was loaded with 200 to 250 ng genomic DNA, equivalent to some 27,000 T cell genomes. Purified libraries were measured with a Qubit 3.0 fluorometer, size-checked on a Bioanalyzer 2100, and measured again with the KAPA Library Quantification kit. Every immunoSEQ 96-well plate was sequenced on a separate single-read 150-cycle Illumina NextSeq 550 flow cell. The paper's processing steps were these. The immunoSEQ output contained only junctional sequences without quality scores, so filtering could not match that applied to full-length reads. Sequences were annotated with PyIR, a Python wrapper for IgBLAST v1.9, using IMGT germline references to assign V/J genes and CDR3. Reads were removed for weak V/J assignments (E-value above 1e-6), missing CDR3, stop codons, out-of-frame junctions, or ambiguous translated residues. V3J clonotypes were defined as sequences sharing the same inferred V gene, J gene, and CDR3 amino acid sequence. To compute the percentage overlap between repertoires, the number of shared unique clonotypes was divided by the size of the smaller repertoire. Richness of each repertoire was evaluated using RTK rarefaction, the Chao1 estimator, and Recon v2.1 estimates of unobserved clonotypes. OLGA was used to compute generation probabilities for all TCRbeta clonotypes that the gDNA method yielded from a few donors. In TCRdb, the immuneACCESS table is reduced to in-frame sequences with V and J assigned. These tables do not hold every clone; where another copy was compared, an unresolved V gene accounts for under half, and the others remain unexplained. Clone size and the V and J calls come from that table; the DNA yielded D and trimming. In this sample the table shows roughly 1.4 million clones, just under 99% of which occur a single time. Over 0.3% of the sample goes to the ten largest clones.

The donors were healthy, HIV-negative adults with no recently reported acute infections or vaccinations. Every donor was a Caucasian adult living in Nashville, Tennessee, USA. CD4+ T cells were enriched through magnetic negative selection, after which naive cells were positively selected on CD45RA and the remaining negative fraction served as the memory subset. After blood collection by leukapheresis, PBMCs were isolated using Ficoll-Histopaque density gradient centrifugation and then cryopreserved in the vapor phase of liquid nitrogen. Analytical flow cytometry was used to check the purity and quantity of every magnetically sorted T cell population. From each sorted fraction, genomic DNA was isolated and quantified by UV absorbance on a Nanodrop 2000c. From a lookup of the germline V gene, CDR1 and CDR2 are LGHNA and YSLEER. V and J lose 0 bases and 7 bases, and a span of 9 bases separates them. CDR3 length: 14 amino acids, cysteine to phenylalanine. Here the CDR3 DNA is all that survives: 42 bases in frame from base 1.

The sequence was obtained from a man in his thirties or forties in good health. Source material: naive CD4+ T cells sorted from blood. The label giving this sample's cell subset or site can be read as: CD45RA+ positively selected. The rearranged chain carries TRBV4-3 and TRBJ1-4, and possibly TRBD1, on 6 matching bases. The nucleotide sequence is given as TGCGCCAGCAGCCAAGAATTGGACAGTGAAAAACTGTTTTTT. This translates into CASSQELDSEKLFF.